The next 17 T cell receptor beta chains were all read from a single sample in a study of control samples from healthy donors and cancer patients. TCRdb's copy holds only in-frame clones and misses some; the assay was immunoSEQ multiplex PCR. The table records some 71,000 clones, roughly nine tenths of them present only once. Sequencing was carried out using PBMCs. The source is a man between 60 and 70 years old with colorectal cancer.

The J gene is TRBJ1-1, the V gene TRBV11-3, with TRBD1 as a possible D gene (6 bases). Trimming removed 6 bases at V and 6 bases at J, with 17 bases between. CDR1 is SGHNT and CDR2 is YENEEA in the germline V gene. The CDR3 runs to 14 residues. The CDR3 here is CASRSKGRGPEAFF. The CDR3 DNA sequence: TGTGCCAGCAGATCCAAGGGGCGGGGGCCTGAAGCTTTCTTT.

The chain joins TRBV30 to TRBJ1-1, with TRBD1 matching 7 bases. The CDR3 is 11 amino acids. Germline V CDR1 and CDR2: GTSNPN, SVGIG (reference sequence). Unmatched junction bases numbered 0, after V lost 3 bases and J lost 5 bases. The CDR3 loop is CAWSRGTEAFF. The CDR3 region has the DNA TGTGCCTGGAGCAGGGGGACTGAAGCTTTCTTT.

The CDR3 nucleotides read TGCAGCGTTGAAAGTCAAGGGCATTTGAACACTGAAGCTTTCTTT. Its protein product is CSVESQGHLNTEAFF. The rearrangement links TRBV29-1 to TRBJ1-1; D gene uncertain. The CDR3 covers 15 residues. Trimming took off 2 bases at V and 0 bases at J, with 13 bases between the two ends. Germline V lookup: CDR1 SQVTM, CDR2 ANQGSEA.

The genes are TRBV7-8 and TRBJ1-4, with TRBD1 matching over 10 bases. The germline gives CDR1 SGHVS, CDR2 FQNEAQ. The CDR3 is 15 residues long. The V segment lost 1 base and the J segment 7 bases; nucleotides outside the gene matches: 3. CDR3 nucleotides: TGTGCCAGCAGCTTAGGGGGGACAGGGGTTGAAAAACTGTTTTTT. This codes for CASSLGGTGVEKLFF.

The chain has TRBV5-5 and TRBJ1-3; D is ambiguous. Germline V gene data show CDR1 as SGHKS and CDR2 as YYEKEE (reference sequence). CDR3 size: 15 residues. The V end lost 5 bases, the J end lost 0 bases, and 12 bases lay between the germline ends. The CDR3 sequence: CASSFQAHSGNTIYF. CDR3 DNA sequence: TGTGCCAGCAGTTTCCAGGCGCACTCTGGAAACACCATATATTTT.

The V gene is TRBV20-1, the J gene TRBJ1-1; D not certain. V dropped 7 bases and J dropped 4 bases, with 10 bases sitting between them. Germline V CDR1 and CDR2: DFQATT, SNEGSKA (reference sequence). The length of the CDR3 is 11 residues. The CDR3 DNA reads TGCAGTGGCAGATGGGGCACTGAAGCTTTCTTT. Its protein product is CSGRWGTEAFF.

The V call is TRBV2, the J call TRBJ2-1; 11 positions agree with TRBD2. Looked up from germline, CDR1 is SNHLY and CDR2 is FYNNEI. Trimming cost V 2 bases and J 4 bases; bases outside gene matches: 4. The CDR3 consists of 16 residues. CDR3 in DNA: TGTGCCAGCAGTGAACTAGCGGGGGGATCTTACAATGAGCAGTTCTTC. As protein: CASSELAGGSYNEQFF.

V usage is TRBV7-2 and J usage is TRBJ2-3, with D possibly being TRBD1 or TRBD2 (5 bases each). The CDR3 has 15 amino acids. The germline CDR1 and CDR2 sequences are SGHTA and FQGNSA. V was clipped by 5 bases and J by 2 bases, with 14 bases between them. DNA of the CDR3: TGTGCCAGCAGCCCCCTGGGACCCTACACAGATACGCAGTATTTT. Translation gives CASSPLGPYTDTQYF.

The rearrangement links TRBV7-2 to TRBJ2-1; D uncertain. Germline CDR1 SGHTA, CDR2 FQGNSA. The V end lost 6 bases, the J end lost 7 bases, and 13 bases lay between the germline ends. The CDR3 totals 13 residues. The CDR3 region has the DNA TGTGCCAGCAGGCTGGTTTTCGCGAATGAGCAGTTCTTC. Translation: CASRLVFANEQFF.

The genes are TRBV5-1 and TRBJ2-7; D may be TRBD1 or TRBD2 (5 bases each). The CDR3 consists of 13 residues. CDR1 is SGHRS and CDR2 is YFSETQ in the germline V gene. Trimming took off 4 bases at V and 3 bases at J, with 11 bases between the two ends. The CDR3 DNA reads TGCGCCAGCAGCGTGACAGAGGGCTACGAGCAGTACTTC. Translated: CASSVTEGYEQYF. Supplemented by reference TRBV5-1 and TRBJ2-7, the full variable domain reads KAGVTQTPRYLIKTRGQQVTLSCSPISGHRSVSWYQQTPGQGLQFLFEYFSETQRNKGNFPGRFSGRQFSNSRSEMNVSTLELGDSALYLCASSVTEGYEQYFGPGTRLTVT.

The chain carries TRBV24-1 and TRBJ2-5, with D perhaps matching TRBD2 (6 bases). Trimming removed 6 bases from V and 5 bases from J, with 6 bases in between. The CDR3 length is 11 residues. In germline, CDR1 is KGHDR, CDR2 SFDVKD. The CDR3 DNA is TGTGCCACCAGTCGGGGGGAGACCCAGTACTTC. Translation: CATSRGETQYF.

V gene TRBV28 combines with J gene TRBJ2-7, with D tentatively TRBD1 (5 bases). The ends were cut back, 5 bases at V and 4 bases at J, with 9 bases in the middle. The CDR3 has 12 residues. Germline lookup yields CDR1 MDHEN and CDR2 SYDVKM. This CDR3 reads CASSPGNYEQYF. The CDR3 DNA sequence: TGTGCCAGCAGTCCAGGGAATTACGAGCAGTACTTC.

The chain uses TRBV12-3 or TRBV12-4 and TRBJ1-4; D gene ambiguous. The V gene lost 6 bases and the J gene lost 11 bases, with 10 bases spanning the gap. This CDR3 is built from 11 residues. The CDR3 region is CASREDQKLFF. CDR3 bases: TGTGCCAGCAGGGAAGACCAGAAACTGTTTTTT.

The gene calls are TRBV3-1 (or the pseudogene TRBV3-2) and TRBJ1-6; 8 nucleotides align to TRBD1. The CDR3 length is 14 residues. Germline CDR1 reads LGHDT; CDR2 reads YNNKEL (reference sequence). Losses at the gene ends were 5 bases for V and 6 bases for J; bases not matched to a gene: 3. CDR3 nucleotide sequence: TGTGCCAGCAGCAAAGGACAGGGTAATTCACCCCTCCACTTT. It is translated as CASSKGQGNSPLHF.

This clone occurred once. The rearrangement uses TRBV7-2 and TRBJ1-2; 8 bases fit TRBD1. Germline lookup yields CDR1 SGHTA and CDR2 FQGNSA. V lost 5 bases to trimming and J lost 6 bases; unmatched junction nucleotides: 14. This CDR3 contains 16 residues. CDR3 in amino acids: CASSGSGGRGRDGYTF. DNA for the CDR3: TGTGCCAGCAGCGGGTCGGGCGGCAGGGGGCGAGATGGCTACACCTTC.

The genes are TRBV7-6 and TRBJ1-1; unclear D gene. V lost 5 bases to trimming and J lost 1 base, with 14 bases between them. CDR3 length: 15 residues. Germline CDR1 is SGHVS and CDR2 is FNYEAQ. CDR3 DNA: TGTGCCAGCAGCACTAGTCCGCAAGAGAACACTGAAGCTTTCTTT. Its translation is CASSTSPQENTEAFF. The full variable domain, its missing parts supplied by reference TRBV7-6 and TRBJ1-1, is GAGVSQSPRYKVTKRGQDVALRCDPISGHVSLYWYRQALGQGPEFLTYFNYEAQQDKSGLPNDRFSAERPEGSISTLTIQRTEQRDSAMYRCASSTSPQENTEAFFGQGTRLTVV.

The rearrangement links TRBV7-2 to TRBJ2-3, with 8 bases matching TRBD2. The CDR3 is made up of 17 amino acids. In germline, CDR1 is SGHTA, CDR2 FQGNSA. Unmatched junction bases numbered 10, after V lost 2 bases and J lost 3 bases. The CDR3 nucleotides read TGTGCCAGCAGCTTAATTGTCCTTGTAGCGGGGACAGATACGCAGTATTTT. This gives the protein CASSLIVLVAGTDTQYF.